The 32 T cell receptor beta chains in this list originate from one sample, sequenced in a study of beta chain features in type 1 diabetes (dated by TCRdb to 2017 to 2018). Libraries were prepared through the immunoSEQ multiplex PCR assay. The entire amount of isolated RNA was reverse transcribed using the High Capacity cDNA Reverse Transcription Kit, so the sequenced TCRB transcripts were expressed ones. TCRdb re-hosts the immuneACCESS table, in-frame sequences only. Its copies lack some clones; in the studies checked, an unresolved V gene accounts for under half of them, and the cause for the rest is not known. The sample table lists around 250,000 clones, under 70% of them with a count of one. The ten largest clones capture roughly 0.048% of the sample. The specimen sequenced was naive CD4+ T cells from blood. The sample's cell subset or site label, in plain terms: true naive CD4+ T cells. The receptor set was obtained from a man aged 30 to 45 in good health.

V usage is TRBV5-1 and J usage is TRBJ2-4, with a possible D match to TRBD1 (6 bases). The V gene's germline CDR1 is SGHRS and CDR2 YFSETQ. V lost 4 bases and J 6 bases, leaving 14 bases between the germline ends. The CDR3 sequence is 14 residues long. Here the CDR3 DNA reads TGCGCCAGCAGCGTACAGGGCACTTCAAACATTCAGTACTTC. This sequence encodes CASSVQGTSNIQYF.

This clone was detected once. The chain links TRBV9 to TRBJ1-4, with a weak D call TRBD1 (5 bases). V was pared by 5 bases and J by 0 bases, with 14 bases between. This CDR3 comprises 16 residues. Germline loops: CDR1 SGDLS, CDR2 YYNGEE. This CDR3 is CASSVQLQATNEKLFF. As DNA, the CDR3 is TGTGCCAGCAGTGTTCAGCTACAGGCAACTAATGAAAAACTGTTTTTT.

CDR3 sequence: CASSTPGQNYEQYF. The CDR3 coding sequence is TGTGCCAGCAGTACACCGGGACAAAACTACGAGCAGTACTTC. The chain uses TRBV6-6 and TRBJ2-7; a weak D match, TRBD1 (6 bases). The CDR3 spans 14 residues. The germline CDR1 and CDR2 sequences are MNHNY and SVGAGI (reference sequence). V lost 5 bases, J lost 3 bases, and 14 bases lay in between.

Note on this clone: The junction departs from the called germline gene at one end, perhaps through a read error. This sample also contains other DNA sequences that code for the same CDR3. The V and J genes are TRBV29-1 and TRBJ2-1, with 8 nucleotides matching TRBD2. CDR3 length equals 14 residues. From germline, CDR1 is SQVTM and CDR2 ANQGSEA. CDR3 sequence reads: CSVTPGLVYNEQFF. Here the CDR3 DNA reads TGCAGCGTTACTCCGGGACTAGTTTACAATGAGCAATTCTTC.

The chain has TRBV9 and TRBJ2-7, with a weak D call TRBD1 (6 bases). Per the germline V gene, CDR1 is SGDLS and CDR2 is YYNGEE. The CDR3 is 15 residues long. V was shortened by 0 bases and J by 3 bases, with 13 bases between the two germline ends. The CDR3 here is CASSVATGSYYEQYF. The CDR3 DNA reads TGTGCCAGCAGCGTAGCAACAGGGTCTTACTACGAGCAGTACTTC.

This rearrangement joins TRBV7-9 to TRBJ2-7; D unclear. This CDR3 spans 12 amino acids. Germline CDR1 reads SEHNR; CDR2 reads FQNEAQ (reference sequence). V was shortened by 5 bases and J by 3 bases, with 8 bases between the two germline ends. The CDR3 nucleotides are TGTGCCAGCAGCAAGTGGGTCTACGAGCAGTACTTC. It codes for CASSKWVYEQYF.

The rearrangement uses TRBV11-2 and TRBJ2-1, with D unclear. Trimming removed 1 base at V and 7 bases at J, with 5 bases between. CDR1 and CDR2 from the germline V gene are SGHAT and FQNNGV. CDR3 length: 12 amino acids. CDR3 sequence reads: CASSLVGNEQFF. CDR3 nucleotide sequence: TGTGCCAGCAGCTTAGTCGGAAATGAGCAGTTCTTC.

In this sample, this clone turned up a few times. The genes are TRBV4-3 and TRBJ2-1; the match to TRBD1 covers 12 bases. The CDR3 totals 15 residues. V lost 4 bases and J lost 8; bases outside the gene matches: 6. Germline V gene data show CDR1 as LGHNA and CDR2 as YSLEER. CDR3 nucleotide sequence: TGCGCCAGCAGCCGCCCGGGACAGGGGGCGGATGAGCAGTTCTTC. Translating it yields CASSRPGQGADEQFF.

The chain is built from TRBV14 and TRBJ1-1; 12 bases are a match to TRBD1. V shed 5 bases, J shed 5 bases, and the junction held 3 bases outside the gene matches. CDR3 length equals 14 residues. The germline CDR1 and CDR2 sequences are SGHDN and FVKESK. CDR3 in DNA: TGTGCCAGCAGCACGGGACAGGGGGCTACTGAAGCTTTCTTT. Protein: CASSTGQGATEAFF.

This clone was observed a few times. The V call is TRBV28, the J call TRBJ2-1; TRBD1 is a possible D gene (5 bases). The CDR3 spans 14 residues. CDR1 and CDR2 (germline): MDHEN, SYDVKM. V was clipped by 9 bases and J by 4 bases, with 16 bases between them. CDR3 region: CASIDRLTYNEQFF. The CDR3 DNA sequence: TGTGCCAGTATAGACAGACTTACTTACAATGAGCAGTTCTTC.

The DNA for the CDR3 is TGTGCCACCTTCGGGGGTGGCAGCTCCTACGAGCAGTACTTC. Protein: CATFGGGSSYEQYF. The chain joins TRBV28 to TRBJ2-7, with D maybe TRBD2 (6 bases). Germline lookup yields CDR1 MDHEN and CDR2 SYDVKM. The length of the CDR3 is 14 residues. Trimming left V 10 bases short and J 0 bases short, with 16 bases between.

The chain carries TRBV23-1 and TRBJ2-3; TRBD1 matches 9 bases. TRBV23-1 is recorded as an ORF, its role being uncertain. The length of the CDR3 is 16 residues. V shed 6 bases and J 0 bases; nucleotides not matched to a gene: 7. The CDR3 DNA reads TGCGCCAGCAGGTTAAGGACAGGGGCCAGCACAGATACGCAGTATTTT. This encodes CASRLRTGASTDTQYF.

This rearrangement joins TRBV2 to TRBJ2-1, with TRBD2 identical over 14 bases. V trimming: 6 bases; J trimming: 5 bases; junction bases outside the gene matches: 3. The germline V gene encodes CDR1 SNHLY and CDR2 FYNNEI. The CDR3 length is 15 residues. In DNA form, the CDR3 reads TGTGCCAGCAGGGGACTAGCGGGAGACCACAATGAGCAGTTCTTC. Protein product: CASRGLAGDHNEQFF.

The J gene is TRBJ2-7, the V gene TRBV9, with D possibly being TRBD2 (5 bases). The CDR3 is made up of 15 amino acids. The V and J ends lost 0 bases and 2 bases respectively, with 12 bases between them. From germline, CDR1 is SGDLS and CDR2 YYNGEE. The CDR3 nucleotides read TGTGCCAGCAGCGTAGGGCCGGGAATACCCTACGAGCAGTACTTC. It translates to CASSVGPGIPYEQYF.

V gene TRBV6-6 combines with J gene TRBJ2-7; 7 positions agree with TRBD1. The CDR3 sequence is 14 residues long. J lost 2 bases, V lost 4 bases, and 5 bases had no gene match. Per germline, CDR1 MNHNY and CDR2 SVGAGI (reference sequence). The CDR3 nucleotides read TGTGCCAGCAGTTCAAGGACAGGAACCTACGAGCAGTACTTC. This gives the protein CASSSRTGTYEQYF.

Here the CDR3 reads CASSSMGRGNSYNEQFF. In DNA, the CDR3 is TGTGCCAGCTCATCAATGGGGAGGGGCAATTCCTACAATGAGCAGTTCTTC. The chain couples TRBV18 to TRBJ2-1; 7 nucleotides match TRBD2. This CDR3 has 17 residues. The germline V gene has CDR1 KGHSH and CDR2 LQKENI. The junction had 11 bases not matched to a gene; V was cut back by 5 bases and J by 1 base.

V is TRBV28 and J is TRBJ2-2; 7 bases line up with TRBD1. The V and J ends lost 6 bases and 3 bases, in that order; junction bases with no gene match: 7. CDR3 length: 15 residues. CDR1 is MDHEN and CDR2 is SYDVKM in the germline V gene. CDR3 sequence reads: CASSSGGPHTGELFF. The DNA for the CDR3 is TGTGCCAGCAGCTCAGGGGGACCACACACCGGGGAGCTGTTTTTT.

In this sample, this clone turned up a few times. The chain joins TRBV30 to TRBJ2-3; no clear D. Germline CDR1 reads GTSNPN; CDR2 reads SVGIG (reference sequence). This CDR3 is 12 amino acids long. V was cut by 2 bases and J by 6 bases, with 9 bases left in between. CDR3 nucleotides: TGTGCCTGGAGTAACAGTGGGGATACGCAGTATTTT. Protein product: CAWSNSGDTQYF.

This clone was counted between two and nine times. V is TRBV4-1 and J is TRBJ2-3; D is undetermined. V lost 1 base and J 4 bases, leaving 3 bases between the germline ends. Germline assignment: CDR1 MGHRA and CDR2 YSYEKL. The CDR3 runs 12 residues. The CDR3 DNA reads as TGCGCCAGCAGCCAAGTGGCAGATACGCAGTATTTT. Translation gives CASSQVADTQYF.

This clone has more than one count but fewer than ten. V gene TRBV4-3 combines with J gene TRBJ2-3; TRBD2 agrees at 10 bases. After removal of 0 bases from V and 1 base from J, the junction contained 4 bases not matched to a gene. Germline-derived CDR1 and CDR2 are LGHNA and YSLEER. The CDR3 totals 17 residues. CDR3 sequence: CASSQDASGSGTDTQYF. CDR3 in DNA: TGCGCCAGCAGCCAAGATGCTAGCGGGAGTGGCACAGATACGCAGTATTTT.

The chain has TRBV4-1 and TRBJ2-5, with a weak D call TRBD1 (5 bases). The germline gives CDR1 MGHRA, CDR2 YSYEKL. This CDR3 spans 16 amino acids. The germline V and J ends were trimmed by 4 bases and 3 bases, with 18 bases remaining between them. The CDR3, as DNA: TGCGCCAGCAGCCGTCTTGGAAGGGGCCCGAAAGAGACCCAGTACTTC. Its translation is CASSRLGRGPKETQYF.

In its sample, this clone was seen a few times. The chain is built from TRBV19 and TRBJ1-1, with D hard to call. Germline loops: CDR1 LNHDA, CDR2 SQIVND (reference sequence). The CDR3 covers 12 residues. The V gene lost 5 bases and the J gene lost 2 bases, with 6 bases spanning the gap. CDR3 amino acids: CASSGLNTEAFF. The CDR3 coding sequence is TGTGCCAGTAGTGGGCTTAACACTGAAGCTTTCTTT.

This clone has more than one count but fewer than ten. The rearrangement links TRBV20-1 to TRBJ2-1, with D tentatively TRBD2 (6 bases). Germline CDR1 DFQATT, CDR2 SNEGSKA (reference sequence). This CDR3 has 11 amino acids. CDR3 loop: CSGGDRGEQFF. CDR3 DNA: TGCTCCGGGGGAGATCGTGGTGAGCAGTTCTTC.

The CDR3 region has the DNA TGTGCCAGCAGCGAAAGACAGGCTTCGAACACCGGGGAGCTGTTTTTT. It encodes CASSERQASNTGELFF. The chain couples TRBV9 to TRBJ2-2; tentative D call: TRBD1 (6 bases). This CDR3 has 16 residues. V shed 3 bases and J shed 0 bases, with 12 bases lying between them. Germline V gene data show CDR1 as SGDLS and CDR2 as YYNGEE.

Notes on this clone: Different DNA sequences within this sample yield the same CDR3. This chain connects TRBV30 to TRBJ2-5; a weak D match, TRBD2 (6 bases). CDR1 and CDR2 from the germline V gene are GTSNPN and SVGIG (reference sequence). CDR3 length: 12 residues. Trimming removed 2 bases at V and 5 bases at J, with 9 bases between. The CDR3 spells CAWSLGGETQYF. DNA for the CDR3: TGTGCCTGGAGTCTTGGAGGGGAGACCCAGTACTTC.

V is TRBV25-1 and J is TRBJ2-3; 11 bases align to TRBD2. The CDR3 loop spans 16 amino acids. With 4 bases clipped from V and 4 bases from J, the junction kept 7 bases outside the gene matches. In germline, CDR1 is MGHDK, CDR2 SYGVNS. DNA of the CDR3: TGTGCCAGCAGTGGTAGACTAGCGGGATTCGCAGATACGCAGTATTTT. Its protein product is CASSGRLAGFADTQYF. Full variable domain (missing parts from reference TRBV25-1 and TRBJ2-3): EADIYQTPRYLVIGTGKKITLECSQTMGHDKMYWYQQDPGMELHLIHYSYGVNSTEKGDLSSESTVSRIRTEHFPLTLESARPSHTSQYLCASSGRLAGFADTQYFGPGTRLTVL.

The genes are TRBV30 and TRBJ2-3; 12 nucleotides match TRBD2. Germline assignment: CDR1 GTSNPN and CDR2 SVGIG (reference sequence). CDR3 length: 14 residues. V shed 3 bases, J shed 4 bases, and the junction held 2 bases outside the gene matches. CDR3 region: CAWRTSGSPDTQYF. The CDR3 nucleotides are TGTGCCTGGAGGACTAGCGGGAGCCCAGATACGCAGTATTTT.

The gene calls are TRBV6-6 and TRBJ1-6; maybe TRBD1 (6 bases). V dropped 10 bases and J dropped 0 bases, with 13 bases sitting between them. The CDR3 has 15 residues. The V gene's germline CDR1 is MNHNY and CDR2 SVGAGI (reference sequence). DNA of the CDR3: TGTGCCATCTCGACAGGAGACTCCTATAATTCACCCCTCCACTTT. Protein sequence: CAISTGDSYNSPLHF.

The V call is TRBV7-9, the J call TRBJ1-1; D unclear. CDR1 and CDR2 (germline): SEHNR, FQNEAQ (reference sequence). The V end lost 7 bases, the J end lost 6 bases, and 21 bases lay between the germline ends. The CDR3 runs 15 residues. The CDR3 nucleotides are TGTGCCAGCACCATAGAGAACATAGGAGGCGCTGAAGCTTTCTTT. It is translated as CASTIENIGGAEAFF. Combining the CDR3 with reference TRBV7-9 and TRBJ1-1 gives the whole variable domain DTGVSQNPRHKITKRGQNVTFRCDPISEHNRLYWYRQTLGQGPEFLTYFQNEAQLEKSRLLSDRFSAERPKGSFSTLEIQRTEQGDSAMYLCASTIENIGGAEAFFGQGTRLTVV.

The CDR3: CASSLGILTF. The DNA for the CDR3 is TGTGCCAGCAGCTTAGGGATCCTCACCTTC. The V call is TRBV7-8, the J call TRBJ1-2; D remains ambiguous. The germline gives CDR1 SGHVS, CDR2 FQNEAQ. V gave up 1 base and J gave up 13 bases, with 7 bases separating them. The CDR3 totals 10 residues.

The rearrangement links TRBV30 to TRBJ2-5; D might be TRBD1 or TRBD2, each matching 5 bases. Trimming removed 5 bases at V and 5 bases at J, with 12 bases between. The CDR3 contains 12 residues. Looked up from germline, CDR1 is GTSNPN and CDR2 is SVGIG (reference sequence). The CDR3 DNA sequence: TGTGCCTGGGGTCAGGGAGCGGAGACCCAGTACTTC. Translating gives CAWGQGAETQYF.

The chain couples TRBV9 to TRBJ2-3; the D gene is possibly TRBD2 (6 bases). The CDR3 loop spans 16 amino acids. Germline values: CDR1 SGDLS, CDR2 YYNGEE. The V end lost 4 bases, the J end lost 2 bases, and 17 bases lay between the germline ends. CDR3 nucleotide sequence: TGTGCCAGCAGCCAAGAGGCGGGGACGGTCACAGATACGCAGTATTTT. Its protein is CASSQEAGTVTDTQYF.